In this sample, the clone carrying this TCR beta chain turned up once. CDR1 SGHNT and CDR2 YYREEE come from the germline V gene (reference sequence). CDR3 size: 18 residues. Trimming stripped 6 bases from V and 4 bases from J, with 28 bases between. The sample belongs to a study of shared clonotypes between healthy human individuals. The wider study: Per donor, three plates held CD4 naive cells, three held CD4 memory, two held CD8 naive and one held CD8 memory.

Profiling relied on immunoSEQ multiplex PCR, and the TCRdb table lists in-frame clones only, not all of them. The profile shows 2.3 million or so clones, over 90% of them singletons. This TCR was sampled from a man aged 18 to 29 in good health. Some clones in this sample may be carry-over from other donors' samples. The genes are TRBV5-4 and TRBJ2-5; TRBD2 might be the D (7 bases). The sample was naive CD4+ T cells from PBMCs. The sample's subset: CD45RA+ positively selected. This chain's CDR3 is CASTRGGLGESWAETQYF. The CDR3 DNA sequence: TGTGCCAGCACGCGCGGGGGCCTCGGAGAGTCCTGGGCAGAGACCCAGTACTTC.